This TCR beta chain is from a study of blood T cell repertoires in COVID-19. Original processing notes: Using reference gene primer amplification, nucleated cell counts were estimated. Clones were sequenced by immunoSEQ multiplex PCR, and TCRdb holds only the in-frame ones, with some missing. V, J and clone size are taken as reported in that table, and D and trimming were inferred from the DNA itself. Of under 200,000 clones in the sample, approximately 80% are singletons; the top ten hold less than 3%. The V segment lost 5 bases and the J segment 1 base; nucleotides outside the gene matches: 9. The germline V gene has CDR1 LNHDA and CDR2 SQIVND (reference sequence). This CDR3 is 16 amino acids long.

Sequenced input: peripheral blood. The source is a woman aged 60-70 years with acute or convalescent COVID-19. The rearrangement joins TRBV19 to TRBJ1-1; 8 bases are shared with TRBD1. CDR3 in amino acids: CASSFGDRGSNTEAFF. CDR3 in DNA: TGTGCCAGTAGTTTTGGAGACAGGGGATCGAACACTGAAGCTTTCTTT.